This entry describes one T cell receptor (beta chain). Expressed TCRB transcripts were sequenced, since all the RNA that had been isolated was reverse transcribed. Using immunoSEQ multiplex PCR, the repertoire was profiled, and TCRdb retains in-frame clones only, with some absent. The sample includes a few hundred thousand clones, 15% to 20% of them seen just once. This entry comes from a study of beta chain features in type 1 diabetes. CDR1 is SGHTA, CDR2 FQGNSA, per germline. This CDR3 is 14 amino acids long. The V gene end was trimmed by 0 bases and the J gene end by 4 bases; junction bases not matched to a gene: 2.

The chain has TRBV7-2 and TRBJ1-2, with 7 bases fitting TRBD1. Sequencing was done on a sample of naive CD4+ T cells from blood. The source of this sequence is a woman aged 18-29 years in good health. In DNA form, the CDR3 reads TGTGCCAGCAGCTTAGCCGGGACAGCCTATGGCTACACCTTC. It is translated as CASSLAGTAYGYTF.